These 23 T cell receptor beta chains came from one sample sequenced in a study of blood T cell repertoires in COVID-19. Assay used: immunoSEQ multiplex PCR; TCRdb lists only in-frame clones, some missing. The table lists some 150,000 clones, around 85% of them singletons, with about 8% in the top ten. Sequencing was done on a sample of peripheral blood. These receptors were collected from a woman aged 55-75 years with COVID-19, enrolled during active disease.

The chain recombines TRBV19 with TRBJ2-5; 8 bases are a match to TRBD1. Unmatched junction bases numbered 14, after V lost 7 bases and J lost 1 base. Germline V gene data show CDR1 as LNHDA and CDR2 as SQIVND (reference sequence). This CDR3 is built from 17 residues. The CDR3 nucleotides are TGTGCCAGTACCTCAGGACAGGGTGCGTTCCCCCAAGAGACCCAGTACTTC. Translating it yields CASTSGQGAFPQETQYF.

The chain links TRBV6-5 to TRBJ2-1, with TRBD1 matching over 10 bases. The trim removed 6 bases at V and 3 bases at J, leaving 5 bases unmatched. Germline-derived CDR1 and CDR2 are MNHEY and SVGAGI. This CDR3 has 15 residues. CDR3 nucleotide sequence: TGTGCCAGCAGGCCCGGACAGGGGGTCTACAATGAGCAGTTCTTC. Protein: CASRPGQGVYNEQFF.

This clone has only a few counts. This chain uses TRBV11-2 with TRBJ2-7; D is possibly TRBD1 (8 bases). Germline loops: CDR1 SGHAT, CDR2 FQNNGV. V was clipped by 4 bases and J by 0 bases, with 13 bases between them. The CDR3 length is 15 residues. CDR3: CASSYNRGGSYEQYF. CDR3 DNA sequence: TGTGCCAGCAGCTACAACAGGGGGGGCTCCTACGAGCAGTACTTC.

V is TRBV3-1 (or the pseudogene TRBV3-2) and J is TRBJ1-3; no definite D call. Trimming stripped 0 bases from V and 4 bases from J, with 7 bases between. There are 14 residues in the CDR3. Germline V gene lookup returns CDR1 LGHDT and CDR2 YNNKEL (reference sequence). CDR3: CASSQDLRGNTIYF. As DNA, the CDR3 is TGTGCCAGCAGCCAAGATCTGAGGGGAAACACCATATATTTT.

V gene TRBV19 combines with J gene TRBJ2-4, with D tentatively TRBD2 (5 bases). The CDR3 runs to 15 residues. V lost 7 bases to trimming and J lost 0 bases, with 13 bases between them. The germline CDR1 and CDR2 sequences are LNHDA and SQIVND (reference sequence). The chain's CDR3 is CASNEDWLAKNIQYF. CDR3 nucleotides: TGTGCCAGTAACGAGGACTGGCTAGCCAAAAACATTCAGTACTTC.

The J gene is TRBJ1-5, the V gene TRBV5-5; D ambiguous. The CDR3 is 13 residues long. V was clipped by 4 bases and J by 4 bases, with 9 bases between them. Germline CDR1 and CDR2: SGHKS and YYEKEE (reference sequence). CDR3 sequence reads: CASSDQSNQPQHF. The CDR3 nucleotides are TGTGCCAGCAGCGATCAGTCTAATCAGCCCCAGCATTTT.

The rearrangement joins TRBV9 to TRBJ2-3, with 9 bases aligning to TRBD2. Germline V gene sequence: CDR1 SGDLS, CDR2 YYNGEE. Trimming removed 0 bases from V and 3 bases from J; junction bases left unmatched: 14. The CDR3 spans 19 residues. CDR3 residues: CASSVEEGGLASRTDTQYF. The CDR3 coding sequence is TGTGCCAGCAGCGTAGAGGAGGGGGGACTAGCTTCAAGAACAGATACGCAGTATTTT.

This clone was recorded once. The CDR3 coding sequence is TGTGCCAGCAGCCTACAGGGTAGCGGCTACACCTTC. It codes for CASSLQGSGYTF. The chain uses TRBV7-8 and TRBJ1-2; D is perhaps TRBD1 (6 bases). Germline V lookup: CDR1 SGHVS, CDR2 FQNEAQ. Trimming shortened V by 5 bases and J by 8 bases, and 12 bases separated the two germline ends. This CDR3 has 12 amino acids.

The J gene is TRBJ2-2, the V gene TRBV5-1; TRBD1 agrees at 9 bases. Germline trimming cut 4 bases from V and 4 bases from J; bases unmatched to any gene: 11. Germline CDR1 and CDR2: SGHRS and YFSETQ. The CDR3 length is 17 residues. The CDR3 spells CASSRTGEGFPTGELFF. The CDR3, as DNA: TGCGCCAGCAGCAGGACAGGGGAAGGTTTTCCCACCGGGGAGCTGTTTTTT.

The rearrangement links TRBV30 to TRBJ1-2; 9 nucleotides align to TRBD1. V gave up 5 bases and J gave up 8 bases; unmatched junction bases: 3. This CDR3 is built from 11 residues. Germline loops: CDR1 GTSNPN, CDR2 SVGIG (reference sequence). CDR3: CAWAGQGGYTF. CDR3 in DNA: TGTGCCTGGGCGGGACAGGGAGGCTACACCTTC.

This rearrangement joins TRBV5-4 to TRBJ1-1, with D maybe TRBD1 (5 bases). The germline V and J ends were trimmed by 4 bases and 3 bases, with 13 bases remaining between them. From germline, CDR1 is SGHNT and CDR2 YYREEE (reference sequence). This CDR3 is built from 14 residues. The CDR3 protein is CASSPSRGDTEAFF. CDR3 bases: TGTGCCAGCAGCCCCAGCCGGGGGGACACTGAAGCTTTCTTT.

CDR3 bases: TGTGCCAGCAGCTTAGTAGTGAACGGCGGGGAGCTGTTTTTT. It translates to CASSLVVNGGELFF. The chain couples TRBV7-8 to TRBJ2-2; D is ambiguous. Germline V CDR1 and CDR2: SGHVS, FQNEAQ. This CDR3 region has 14 residues. V dropped 1 base and J dropped 7 bases, with 10 bases sitting between them.

About this clone: Other DNA variants within this sample encode the same CDR3. This rearrangement joins TRBV5-1 to TRBJ2-1; TRBD1 matches 7 bases. V gave up 4 bases and J gave up 0 bases; unmatched junction bases: 4. Germline values: CDR1 SGHRS, CDR2 YFSETQ. This CDR3 is built from 15 residues. CDR3 coding DNA: TGCGCCAGCAGCCTGGGACAGAGCTCCTACAATGAGCAGTTCTTC. Translated: CASSLGQSSYNEQFF.

This chain joins TRBV25-1 and TRBJ2-1; D might be TRBD1 (6 bases). V was trimmed by 5 bases and J by 9 bases, leaving 11 bases between them. The germline CDR1 and CDR2 sequences are MGHDK and SYGVNS. CDR3 length: 12 amino acids. The CDR3 spells CASSPTGGEQFF. The CDR3 coding sequence is TGTGCCAGCAGTCCGACAGGTGGTGAGCAGTTCTTC.

This CDR3 is CASSPRRGGRDEQFF. DNA for the CDR3: TGTGCCAGTAGTCCGCGGCGGGGGGGTAGGGATGAGCAGTTCTTC. The chain employs TRBV19 and TRBJ2-1; 9 bases are shared with TRBD2. The CDR3 covers 15 residues. The V and J ends lost 5 bases and 8 bases, in that order; junction bases with no gene match: 10. The germline V gene encodes CDR1 LNHDA and CDR2 SQIVND (reference sequence).

The gene calls are TRBV18 and TRBJ2-7; 11 bases fit TRBD1. Germline V CDR1 and CDR2: KGHSH, LQKENI. This CDR3 has 16 amino acids. Trimming at V came to 0 bases and at J to 4 bases, leaving 5 bases not matched to a gene. CDR3: CASSPPRTGGLYEQYF. As DNA, the CDR3 is TGTGCCAGCTCACCACCCCGGACAGGGGGCTTATACGAGCAGTACTTC.

The table lists this clone with a few counts. The chain is built from TRBV18 and TRBJ1-1; D not resolved. The CDR3 runs 12 residues. Germline-derived CDR1 and CDR2 are KGHSH and LQKENI. V gave up 1 base and J gave up 5 bases, with 5 bases separating them. The CDR3 DNA reads as TGTGCCAGCTCACCACTCCCTACTGAAGCTTTCTTT. This encodes CASSPLPTEAFF.

The chain recombines TRBV30 with TRBJ1-2, with a possible D match to TRBD1 (5 bases). V gave up 7 bases and J gave up 10 bases, with 13 bases separating them. This CDR3 spans 10 amino acids. Germline V gives CDR1 GTSNPN, CDR2 SVGIG (reference sequence). The CDR3 coding sequence is TGTGCCTCAATTCCAGGGAACTACACCTTC. The encoded protein is CASIPGNYTF.

The CDR3 sequence is CASSARQGTSYNEQFF. The DNA for the CDR3 is TGTGCCAGCAGCGCCCGACAGGGGACCTCCTACAATGAGCAGTTCTTC. The chain combines TRBV7-2 with TRBJ2-1; the match to TRBD1 covers 8 bases. V trimming: 5 bases; J trimming: 0 bases; junction bases outside the gene matches: 6. The CDR3 covers 16 residues. Germline CDR1 reads SGHTA; CDR2 reads FQGNSA.

The rearrangement uses TRBV5-4 and TRBJ1-2; the match to TRBD1 covers 7 bases. The length of the CDR3 is 12 residues. Germline V gene data show CDR1 as SGHNT and CDR2 as YYREEE (reference sequence). V was clipped by 5 bases and J by 5 bases; unmatched bases: 3. Written as DNA, the CDR3 is TGTGCCAGCAGTACAGGGGAGTATGGCTACACCTTC. This gives the protein CASSTGEYGYTF.

This chain joins TRBV4-2 and TRBJ1-1, with 8 bases fitting TRBD1. J was trimmed by 5 bases and V by 4 bases; bases with no gene match: 18. This CDR3 region has 18 residues. CDR1 and CDR2 (germline): LGHNA, YNFKEQ. In DNA form, the CDR3 reads TGTGCCAGCAGCCTCCGTCAGGCGGCAGGGGGCTTGGGGACTGAAGCTTTCTTT. Translating gives CASSLRQAAGGLGTEAFF.

The chain joins TRBV2 to TRBJ1-2; D uncertain. Germline-derived CDR1 and CDR2 are SNHLY and FYNNEI. CDR3 length: 12 residues. Trimming shortened V by 6 bases and J by 4 bases, and 9 bases separated the two germline ends. The CDR3 DNA reads TGTGCCAGCAGGGTACAGCTCTATGGCTACACCTTC. Encoded protein: CASRVQLYGYTF. Combining the CDR3 with reference TRBV2 and TRBJ1-2 gives the whole variable domain EPEVTQTPSHQVTQMGQEVILRCVPISNHLYFYWYRQILGQKVEFLVSFYNNEISEKSEIFDDQFSVERPDGSNFTLKIRSTKLEDSAMYFCASRVQLYGYTFGSGTRLTVV.

The CDR3 sequence is CASTLFTGPNSPLHF. The DNA for the CDR3 is TGTGCCAGCACCTTGTTTACAGGGCCTAATTCACCCCTCCACTTT. The chain is built from TRBV27 and TRBJ1-6, with TRBD1 as a possible D gene (6 bases). The germline gives CDR1 MNHEY, CDR2 SMNVEV (reference sequence). This CDR3 is built from 15 residues. Trimming left V 7 bases short and J 6 bases short, with 16 bases between.